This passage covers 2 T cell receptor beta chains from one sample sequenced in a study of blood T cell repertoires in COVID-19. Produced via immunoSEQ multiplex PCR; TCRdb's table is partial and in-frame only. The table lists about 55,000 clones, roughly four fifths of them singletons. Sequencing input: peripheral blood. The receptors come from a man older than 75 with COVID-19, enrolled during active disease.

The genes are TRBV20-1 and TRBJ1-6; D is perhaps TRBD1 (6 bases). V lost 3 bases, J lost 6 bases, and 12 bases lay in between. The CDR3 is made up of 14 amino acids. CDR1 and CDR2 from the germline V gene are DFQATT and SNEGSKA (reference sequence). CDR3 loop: CSASPTGTNSPLHF. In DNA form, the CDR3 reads TGCAGTGCTAGTCCGACAGGAACTAATTCACCCCTCCACTTT.

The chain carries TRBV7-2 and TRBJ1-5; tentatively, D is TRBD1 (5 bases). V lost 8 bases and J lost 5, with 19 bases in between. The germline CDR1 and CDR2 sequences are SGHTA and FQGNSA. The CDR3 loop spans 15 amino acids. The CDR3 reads CASGGAKELYQPQHF. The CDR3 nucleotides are TGTGCCAGCGGCGGGGCCAAGGAGCTGTATCAGCCCCAGCATTTT.